This is a list of T cell receptor beta chains from one sample in a study of blood T cell repertoires in COVID-19. Sequencing was performed with immunoSEQ multiplex PCR; in TCRdb, only in-frame clones are kept and a portion is missing. This table has 250,000 to 300,000 clones, 75% to 90% appearing once. The sample was peripheral blood. These receptors originate from a woman between 50 and 59 years old who had recovered from COVID-19. CDR3s include the opening cysteine and the closing phenylalanine or tryptophan. D genes are given only for firm matches. Clone size is stated in some rows and not others, as once, few, many or a class when expanded.

j_call,v_call,clone_size,d_call,cdr3_nt,cdr3_aa
TRBJ2-3,TRBV27,-,-,TGTGCCAGCAGTTTAGTATTAGAGGGAGATACGCAGTATTTT,CASSLVLEGDTQYF
TRBJ2-7,TRBV10-3,-,TRBD2,TGTGCCATCGGCACTAGCGGGACCTACGAGCAGTACTTC,CAIGTSGTYEQYF
TRBJ2-6,TRBV19,-,-,TGTGCCAGTAGTGATAGAGGTCCCTGGAGCTCTGGGGCCAACGTCCTGACTTTC,CASSDRGPWSSGANVLTF
TRBJ2-7,TRBV10-3,-,TRBD1,TGTGCCATCAGTAGTAGGACAGGGGGTACCACCTACGAGCAGTACTTC,CAISSRTGGTTYEQYF
TRBJ2-5,TRBV19,-,TRBD2,TGTGCCAGTAGTTCCCTACCTAAGCGGGAGGGCCGGGAGACCCAGTACTTC,CASSSLPKREGRETQYF
TRBJ2-5,TRBV18,-,TRBD2,TGTGCCAGCTCACCGGGACTAAGTGCGGAGACCCAGTACTTC,CASSPGLSAETQYF
TRBJ1-6,TRBV5-1,-,-,TGCGCCAGCCGTTCGGACAGAACTAATTCACCCCTCCACTTT,CASRSDRTNSPLHF
TRBJ1-5,TRBV6-5,-,TRBD1,TGTGCCAGCAGTCCGGACAGGTATAGCAATCAGCCCCAGCATTTT,CASSPDRYSNQPQHF
TRBJ2-2,TRBV19,-,-,TGTGCCAGTAATAGAGGGAACACCGGGGAGCTGTTTTTT,CASNRGNTGELFF
TRBJ1-5,TRBV5-6,-,TRBD1,TGTGCCAGCAGCTACTGGACAGGGACTCTGCCCCAGCATTTT,CASSYWTGTLPQHF
TRBJ2-1,TRBV5-1,-,TRBD2,TGCGCCAGCAGCTTGGCGATAGCGGGGGGCTCCTTTGACAATGAGCAGTTCTTC,CASSLAIAGGSFDNEQFF
TRBJ2-1,TRBV29-1,-,TRBD2,TGCAGCGTTGATGTAGCGGGGCTTTACAATGAGCAGTTCTTC,CSVDVAGLYNEQFF
TRBJ2-3,TRBV29-1,-,TRBD2,TGCAGCGTGGGACTAGCGGGGGGGCGCACAGATACGCAGTATTTT,CSVGLAGGRTDTQYF
TRBJ2-3,TRBV20-1,-,TRBD2,TGCAGTGCTAGTGGGACTAGCGGGAGTCCAGATACGCAGTATTTT,CSASGTSGSPDTQYF
TRBJ1-5,TRBV19,-,-,TGTGCCAGTAGCAGGGTGGTAGGGGGGGAAGAACCCCAGCATTTT,CASSRVVGGEEPQHF
TRBJ1-1,TRBV30,-,-,TGTGCCTGGAGTTGGGGGGACACTGAAGCTTTCTTT,CAWSWGDTEAFF
TRBJ2-7,TRBV11-2,-,-,TGTGCCAGCAGACCCCTGTCGGCGGACTCCTACGAGCAGTACTTC,CASRPLSADSYEQYF
TRBJ1-2,TRBV5-6,-,-,TGTGCCAGCAGCTTGATGGGGGCCCCAAACTATGGCTACACCTTC,CASSLMGAPNYGYTF
TRBJ2-3,TRBV28,-,TRBD2,TGTGCCAGCAGTTTGCGGACTAGCGGGAGAGATACGCAGTATTTT,CASSLRTSGRDTQYF
TRBJ2-7,TRBV15,-,-,TGTGCCACCAGCAGAGGACTATTTAGCTACGAGCAGTACTTC,CATSRGLFSYEQYF
TRBJ2-5,TRBV6-5,-,TRBD1,TGTGCCAGCAGCTCTACAGGGGGTAGGGAGACCCAGTACTTC,CASSSTGGRETQYF
TRBJ2-3,TRBV5-6,-,-,TGTGCCAGCAGCTTGGAGTTTCCAAGCAGCACAGATACGCAGTATTTT,CASSLEFPSSTDTQYF
TRBJ1-2,TRBV9,-,TRBD1,TGTGCCAGCAGAGCCTCCGGGACAGGGGTCTATGGCTACACCTTC,CASRASGTGVYGYTF
TRBJ2-1,TRBV5-1,-,TRBD2,TGCGCCAGCAGCTTGGCAGCGGGGATTTTCTCCAATGAGCAGTTCTTC,CASSLAAGIFSNEQFF
TRBJ2-3,TRBV10-2,-,TRBD2,TGCGCCAGTAAACCGGGACTAGCCACAGATACGCAGTATTTT,CASKPGLATDTQYF
TRBJ2-3,TRBV6-6,-,TRBD2,TGTGCCAGCAGTCCCCGACTAGCGGGAGGTCAAGATACGCAGTATTTT,CASSPRLAGGQDTQYF
TRBJ2-3,TRBV6-2/TRBV6-3,once,-,TGTGCCAGCAGTTACGTCAGAGGCCTCACAGATACGCAGTATTTT,CASSYVRGLTDTQYF
TRBJ1-4,TRBV10-3,-,-,TGTGCCATCAGTGACAGCGGAAAACTGTTTTTT,CAISDSGKLFF
TRBJ2-5,TRBV7-3,once,-,TGTGCCAGCAGCTCATTTGGGGCAGTGAGCAATCTACGACAAGAGACCCAGTACTTC,CASSSFGAVSNLRQETQYF
TRBJ2-2,TRBV27,-,-,TGTGCCAGCAGTAAGACTAGTACCGGGGAGCTGTTTTTT,CASSKTSTGELFF
TRBJ2-3,TRBV5-1,-,TRBD2,TGCGCCAGCAGCTTTGGTCCAGCGGGGGGGCCAGATACGCAGTATTTT,CASSFGPAGGPDTQYF
TRBJ2-7,TRBV5-6,-,-,TGTGCCAGCACCTTCGCGGGGAAGGGCTACGAGCAGTACTTC,CASTFAGKGYEQYF
TRBJ2-5,TRBV27,-,TRBD2,TGTGCCAGCAGACTAGCGGGAGAGGAGACCCAGTACTTC,CASRLAGEETQYF
TRBJ2-6,TRBV9,-,-,TGTGCCAGCAGCGTAGGGAGCGGGGCCAACGTCCTGACTTTC,CASSVGSGANVLTF
TRBJ1-5,TRBV6-5,-,-,TGTGCCAGCAGTTACCAGGGAAACAATCAGCCCCAGCATTTT,CASSYQGNNQPQHF
TRBJ1-1,TRBV30,-,TRBD1,TGTGCCTGGAGAAGGGGGCGGAAGGCTAACACTGAAGCTTTCTTT,CAWRRGRKANTEAFF
TRBJ2-7,TRBV7-2,-,TRBD1,TGTGCCAGCAGCTCCGTAACAACAGGGGCCCTACGGGAGCAGTACTTC,CASSSVTTGALREQYF
TRBJ2-2,TRBV28,-,TRBD1,TGTGCCAGCAGTTTAAGCGGACAGGGGGCGCGCACCGGGGAGCTGTTTTTT,CASSLSGQGARTGELFF
TRBJ1-2,TRBV7-9,few,-,TGTGCCAGCAGCTTCTCCATGGGGGGGAAGGAGATAGCCTATGGCTACACCTTC,CASSFSMGGKEIAYGYTF
TRBJ1-1,TRBV5-1,-,-,TGCGCCAGCAGTTCACAGGGGAACACTGAAGCTTTCTTT,CASSSQGNTEAFF
TRBJ2-1,TRBV5-4,few,TRBD1,TGTGCCAGCAGCTTGGCCAGGGGGATGTCCTACAATGAGCAGTTCTTC,CASSLARGMSYNEQFF
TRBJ2-3,TRBV20-1,-,TRBD2,TGCAGTGCTAGTGGGAGGGGCGGGGGAGATACGCAGTATTTT,CSASGRGGGDTQYF
TRBJ1-1,TRBV5-1,once,TRBD1,TGCGCCAGCAGCTTGACGACAGGGGAAGCTTTCTTT,CASSLTTGEAFF
TRBJ1-2,TRBV2,-,-,TGTGCCAGCAGTGACGGTCAGGGTAACGGCTACACCTTC,CASSDGQGNGYTF
TRBJ1-2,TRBV3-1/TRBV3-2,once,TRBD1,TGTGCCAGCAGCGCCCAGGGGGAGAATGGCTACACCTTC,CASSAQGENGYTF
TRBJ2-5,TRBV6-5,-,TRBD1,TGTGCCAGCAGTTATACAGGGGGCGCGGAGACCCAGTACTTC,CASSYTGGAETQYF
TRBJ2-1,TRBV7-2,-,TRBD2,TGTGCCAGCAGCTTACTAGCGGGAGTGGCTGAGCAGTTCTTC,CASSLLAGVAEQFF
TRBJ1-2,TRBV7-9,-,TRBD1,TGTGCCAGCAGCTGGCCCGGGACAGTACACTATGGCTACACCTTC,CASSWPGTVHYGYTF
TRBJ1-1,TRBV7-3,-,-,TGTGCCAGCAGCTTAACTTTAAACACTGAAGCTTTCTTT,CASSLTLNTEAFF
TRBJ1-6,TRBV7-2,-,-,TGTGCCAGCAGCCCACGCCCCGGCTCCTATAATTCACCCCTCCACTTT,CASSPRPGSYNSPLHF
TRBJ2-2,TRBV30,-,-,TGTGCCTGGAGTGTAGTCAGGGAACTCCACACCGGGGAGCTGTTTTTT,CAWSVVRELHTGELFF
TRBJ2-5,TRBV11-3,-,-,TGTGCCAGCTCCCAGGGGGAGGCAGGAGGACAAGAGACCCAGTACTTC,CASSQGEAGGQETQYF
TRBJ1-6,TRBV27,-,-,TGTGCCAGCAGTCCCACCGCAGGTTATTCACCCCTCCACTTT,CASSPTAGYSPLHF
TRBJ1-2,TRBV2,-,TRBD1,TGTGCCAGCAGGACAGGGGCCACCAACTATGGCTACACCTTC,CASRTGATNYGYTF
TRBJ1-5,TRBV12-3/TRBV12-4,-,-,TGTGCCAGCAGTTTGAGTCTAACCCAGCATTTT,CASSLSLTQHF
TRBJ1-3,TRBV6-1,-,-,TGTGCCAGCAGTGAAGAGCTGACAGGCTTCGGAGGAAACACCATATATTTT,CASSEELTGFGGNTIYF
TRBJ1-2,TRBV5-1,-,-,TGCGCCAGCAGCTTGGGGAGCTATGGCTACACCTTC,CASSLGSYGYTF
TRBJ2-3,TRBV18,-,TRBD2,TGTGCCAGCTCACCAGGAACTAGCGGGGCCACAGATACGCAGTATTTT,CASSPGTSGATDTQYF
TRBJ2-2,TRBV3-1/TRBV3-2,-,-,TGTGCCAGCAGCCGACAAGGTTCGAACACCGGGGAGCTGTTTTTT,CASSRQGSNTGELFF
TRBJ1-1,TRBV27,-,TRBD1,TGTGCCAGCAAGAGGGACAGGGGGTGGAACACTGAAGCTTTCTTT,CASKRDRGWNTEAFF